Following are 10 T cell receptor beta chains from one sample sequenced in a study of blood T cells in healthy people across ages. Then a second PCR, running roughly 7 to 11 cycles, was carried out with a sample-barcoded 5' primer and a J-beta primer mix. TCRdb redid the calling of the 5' RACE reads with MiXCR, one entry per CDR3 protein. The sample comprises roughly 700,000 distinct CDR3 sequences, roughly 25% of which are singletons, and 9% to 9.5% rests with the top ten. The same data also contributed to another study, on T cells of mothers and their children.

The sample taken for sequencing was blood. These receptors were taken from a boy under 18 in good health.

V gene TRBV7-9 combines with J gene TRBJ1-3; D is undetermined. V was shortened by 2 bases and J by 0 bases, with 17 bases between the two germline ends. CDR1 and CDR2 (germline): SEHNR, FQNEAQ (reference sequence). The CDR3 covers 18 residues. Written as DNA, the CDR3 is TGTGCCAGCAGCTTATATCCGGGAATGAAGAGCTCTGGAAACACCATATATTTT. Encoded protein: CASSLYPGMKSSGNTIYF.

The chain couples TRBV10-3 to TRBJ2-2, with TRBD1 matching over 9 bases. CDR1 is ENHRY and CDR2 is SYGVKD in the germline V gene. The CDR3 is 17 residues long. The junction had 12 bases not matched to a gene; V was cut back by 5 bases and J by 5 bases. Here the CDR3 DNA reads TGTGCCATCAGTAGGAGACCGGGACAGGGAGTAACCGGGGAGCTGTTTTTT. Translation: CAISRRPGQGVTGELFF.

The rearrangement links TRBV15 to TRBJ2-3, with 7 bases that match TRBD2. The CDR3 covers 16 residues. V lost 2 bases to trimming and J lost 1 base; unmatched junction nucleotides: 6. Germline CDR1 is LNHNV and CDR2 is YYDKDF (reference sequence). DNA of the CDR3: TGTGCCACCAGCAGACTTGGACTAGACGGCACAGATACGCAGTATTTT. The encoded protein is CATSRLGLDGTDTQYF.

The chain employs TRBV20-1 and TRBJ2-2; the match to TRBD2 covers 9 bases. The CDR3 length is 15 residues. The V segment lost 1 base and the J segment 6 bases; nucleotides outside the gene matches: 6. Looked up from germline, CDR1 is DFQATT and CDR2 is SNEGSKA (reference sequence). CDR3 protein: CSARVASGVSGELFF. Here the CDR3 DNA reads TGCAGTGCTAGAGTGGCTAGCGGGGTCTCCGGGGAGCTGTTTTTT.

This clonotype was picked up a small number of times. The chain combines TRBV5-1 with TRBJ2-6, with 7 positions matching TRBD1. Trimming removed 3 bases from V and 4 bases from J; junction bases left unmatched: 7. Germline V CDR1 and CDR2: SGHRS, YFSETQ. The CDR3 is 16 residues long. CDR3 DNA sequence: TGCGCCAGCAGCTCTCAAACAGGGGCCGGGGCCAACGTCCTGACTTTC. It codes for CASSSQTGAGANVLTF.

This clonotype was seen only a few times. This chain uses TRBV7-3 with TRBJ2-4, with D perhaps TRBD1 (6 bases). V gave up 4 bases and J gave up 9 bases, with 13 bases separating them. The CDR3 spans 13 residues. Germline V gene sequence: CDR1 SGHTA, CDR2 FQGTGA. CDR3 coding DNA: TGTGCCAGCAGCTCCACAGGGTCGGGCATTCAGTACTTC. Protein: CASSSTGSGIQYF.

This clonotype showed up just a few times. J is TRBJ2-5 and V is TRBV5-1, with 7 positions matching TRBD1. The CDR3 is made up of 16 amino acids. Per germline, CDR1 SGHRS and CDR2 YFSETQ. The junction had 9 bases not matched to a gene; V was cut back by 3 bases and J by 1 base. The CDR3 nucleotides read TGCGCCAGCAGCTCGATGGCCGGGGACAGCCAAGAGACCCAGTACTTC. Protein: CASSSMAGDSQETQYF.

In this sample, this clonotype turned up a few times. This chain connects TRBV5-1 to TRBJ1-4; tentative D call: TRBD1 (5 bases). The CDR3 length is 16 residues. CDR1 SGHRS and CDR2 YFSETQ come from the germline V gene. Trimming took off 4 bases at V and 3 bases at J, with 16 bases between the two ends. The CDR3 bases are TGCGCCAGCAGCGTTCAGGGAGACCCGGCTAATGAAAAACTGTTTTTT. Translating gives CASSVQGDPANEKLFF. The complete variable domain, with remaining parts taken from reference TRBV5-1 and TRBJ1-4, reads KAGVTQTPRYLIKTRGQQVTLSCSPISGHRSVSWYQQTPGQGLQFLFEYFSETQRNKGNFPGRFSGRQFSNSRSEMNVSTLELGDSALYLCASSVQGDPANEKLFFGSGTQLSVL.

Details on this clonotype: It may be a read error: a sequence one base away is much more abundant. This chain links TRBV3-1 with TRBJ1-2; TRBD1 aligns across 8 bases. CDR3 length: 14 residues. Germline CDR1 is LGHDT and CDR2 is YNNKEL (reference sequence). CDR3 residues: CASSQRQGNCGYTF. In nucleotides, the CDR3 is TGTGCCAGCAGCCAGAGACAGGGGAACTGTGGCTACACCTTC.

The chain is built from TRBV20-1 and TRBJ2-1; possibly TRBD2 for D (6 bases). The V and J ends lost 1 base and 4 bases respectively, with 17 bases between them. The germline gives CDR1 DFQATT, CDR2 SNEGSKA (reference sequence). This CDR3 spans 16 amino acids. CDR3 sequence: CSARVRDPAGYNEQFF. The DNA of the CDR3 is TGCAGTGCTAGAGTGCGGGATCCGGCGGGGTACAATGAGCAGTTCTTC.